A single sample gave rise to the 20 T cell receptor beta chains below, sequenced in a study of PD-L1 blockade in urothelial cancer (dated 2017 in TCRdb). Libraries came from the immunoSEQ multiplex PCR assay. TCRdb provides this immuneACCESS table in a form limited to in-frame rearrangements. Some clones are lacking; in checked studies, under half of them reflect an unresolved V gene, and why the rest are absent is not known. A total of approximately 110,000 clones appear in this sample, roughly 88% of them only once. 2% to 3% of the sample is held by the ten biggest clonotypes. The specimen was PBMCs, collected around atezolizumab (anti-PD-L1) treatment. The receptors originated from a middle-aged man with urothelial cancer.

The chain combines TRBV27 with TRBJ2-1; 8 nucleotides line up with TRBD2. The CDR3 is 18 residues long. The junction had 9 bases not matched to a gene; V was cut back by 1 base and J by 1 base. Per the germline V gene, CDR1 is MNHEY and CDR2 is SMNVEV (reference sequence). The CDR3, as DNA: TGTGCCAGCAGTTTATTTTGGCGGGAGGCCTGGTCCTACAATGAGCAGTTCTTC. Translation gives CASSLFWREAWSYNEQFF.

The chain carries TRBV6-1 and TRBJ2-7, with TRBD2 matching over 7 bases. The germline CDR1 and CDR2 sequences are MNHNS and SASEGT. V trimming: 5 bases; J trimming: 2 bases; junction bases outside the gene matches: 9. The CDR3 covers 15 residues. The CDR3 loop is CASSPGPSGAYEQYF. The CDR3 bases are TGTGCCAGCAGTCCCGGGCCTAGCGGCGCCTACGAGCAGTACTTC.

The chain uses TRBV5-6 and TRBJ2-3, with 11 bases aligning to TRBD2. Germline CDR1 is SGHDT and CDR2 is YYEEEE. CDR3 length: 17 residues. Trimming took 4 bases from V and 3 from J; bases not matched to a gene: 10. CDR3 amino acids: CASSRWTGTSGTDTQYF. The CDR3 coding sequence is TGTGCCAGCAGCCGCTGGACCGGGACTAGCGGAACAGATACGCAGTATTTT.

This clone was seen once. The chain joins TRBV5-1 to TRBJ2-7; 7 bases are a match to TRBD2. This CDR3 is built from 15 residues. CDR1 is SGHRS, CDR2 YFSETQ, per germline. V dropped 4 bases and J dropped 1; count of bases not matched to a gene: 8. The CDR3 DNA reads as TGCGCCAGCAGCCGTCTCGGGGGGACGTCCTACGAGCAGTACTTC. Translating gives CASSRLGGTSYEQYF.

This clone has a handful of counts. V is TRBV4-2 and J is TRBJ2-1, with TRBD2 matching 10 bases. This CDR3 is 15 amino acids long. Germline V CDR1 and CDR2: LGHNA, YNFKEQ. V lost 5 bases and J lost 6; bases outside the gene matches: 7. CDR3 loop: CASSTSGRAANEQFF. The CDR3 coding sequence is TGTGCCAGCAGCACCAGCGGGAGGGCCGCCAATGAGCAGTTCTTC.

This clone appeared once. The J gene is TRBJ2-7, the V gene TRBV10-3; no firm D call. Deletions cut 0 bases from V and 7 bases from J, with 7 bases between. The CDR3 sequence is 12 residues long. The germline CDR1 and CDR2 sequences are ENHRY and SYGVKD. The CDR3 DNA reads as TGTGCCATCAGTGAGTCGACTGGGGAGCAGTACTTC. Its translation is CAISESTGEQYF.

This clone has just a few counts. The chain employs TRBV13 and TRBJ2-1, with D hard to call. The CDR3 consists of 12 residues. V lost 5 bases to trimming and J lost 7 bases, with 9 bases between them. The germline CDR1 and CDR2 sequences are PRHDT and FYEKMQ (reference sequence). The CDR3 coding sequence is TGTGCCAGCAGCCCTCGTTTGAATGAGCAGTTCTTC. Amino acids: CASSPRLNEQFF.

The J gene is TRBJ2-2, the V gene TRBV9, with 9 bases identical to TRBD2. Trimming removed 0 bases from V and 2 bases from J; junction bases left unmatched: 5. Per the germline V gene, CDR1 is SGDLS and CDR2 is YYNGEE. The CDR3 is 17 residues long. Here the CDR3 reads CASSVGNLAGNTGELFF. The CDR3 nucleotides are TGTGCCAGCAGCGTAGGGAACCTAGCGGGAAACACCGGGGAGCTGTTTTTT.

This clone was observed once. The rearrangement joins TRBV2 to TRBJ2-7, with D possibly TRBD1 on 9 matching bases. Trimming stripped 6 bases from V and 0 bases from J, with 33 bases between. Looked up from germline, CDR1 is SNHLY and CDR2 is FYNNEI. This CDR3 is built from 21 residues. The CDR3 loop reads CASSGFTGGAWREDLSYEQYF. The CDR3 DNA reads TGTGCCAGCAGCGGATTCACAGGGGGCGCGTGGCGGGAGGATCTCTCCTACGAGCAGTACTTC.

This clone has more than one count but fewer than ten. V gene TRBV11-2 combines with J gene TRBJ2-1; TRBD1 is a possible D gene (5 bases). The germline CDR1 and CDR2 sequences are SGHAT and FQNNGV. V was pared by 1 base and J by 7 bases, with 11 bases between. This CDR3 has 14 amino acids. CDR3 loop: CASSLVPGWNEQFF. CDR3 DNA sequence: TGTGCCAGCAGCTTAGTCCCAGGGTGGAATGAGCAGTTCTTC.

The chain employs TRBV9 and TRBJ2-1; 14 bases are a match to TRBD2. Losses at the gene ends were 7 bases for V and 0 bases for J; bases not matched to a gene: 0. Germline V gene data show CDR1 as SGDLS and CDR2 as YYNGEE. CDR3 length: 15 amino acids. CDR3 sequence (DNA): TGTGCCAGCGGGACTAGCGGGAGCTCCTACAATGAGCAGTTCTTC. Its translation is CASGTSGSSYNEQFF.

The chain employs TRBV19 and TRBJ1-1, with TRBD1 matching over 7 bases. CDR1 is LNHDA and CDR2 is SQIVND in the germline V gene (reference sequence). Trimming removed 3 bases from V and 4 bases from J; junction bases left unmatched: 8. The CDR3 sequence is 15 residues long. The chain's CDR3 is CASSIFPRQGTEAFF. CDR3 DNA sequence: TGTGCCAGTAGTATCTTCCCCCGACAGGGCACTGAAGCTTTCTTT.

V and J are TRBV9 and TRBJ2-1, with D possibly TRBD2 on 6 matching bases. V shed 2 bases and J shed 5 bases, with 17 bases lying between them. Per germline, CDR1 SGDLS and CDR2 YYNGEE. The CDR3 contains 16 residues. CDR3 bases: TGTGCCAGCAGCGTCCCCGGGACTGAAGTTAACAATGAGCAGTTCTTC. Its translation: CASSVPGTEVNNEQFF.

The CDR3 nucleotides are TGTGCCAGCAGCTCCCCGATGGGGGGCAATGAGCAGTTCTTC. Its translation is CASSSPMGGNEQFF. The chain carries TRBV7-2 and TRBJ2-1, with D possibly matching TRBD2 (6 bases). The V and J ends lost 4 bases and 6 bases respectively, with 13 bases between them. Germline V gene sequence: CDR1 SGHTA, CDR2 FQGNSA. This CDR3 spans 14 amino acids.

This chain's CDR3 is CASSDRTASTRTDTQYF. DNA for the CDR3: TGCGCCAGCAGCGATAGGACAGCCAGTACACGCACAGATACGCAGTATTTT. The gene calls are TRBV5-1 and TRBJ2-3; tentative D call: TRBD1 (6 bases). CDR3 length: 17 amino acids. Germline CDR1 SGHRS, CDR2 YFSETQ. V was pared by 4 bases and J by 1 base, with 19 bases between.

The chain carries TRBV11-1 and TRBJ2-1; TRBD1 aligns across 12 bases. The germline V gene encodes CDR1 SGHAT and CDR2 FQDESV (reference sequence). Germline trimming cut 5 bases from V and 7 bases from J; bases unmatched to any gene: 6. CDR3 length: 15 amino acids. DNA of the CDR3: TGTGCCAGCAGCCAGGGACAGGGGGCGAATAATGAGCAGTTCTTC. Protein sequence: CASSQGQGANNEQFF.

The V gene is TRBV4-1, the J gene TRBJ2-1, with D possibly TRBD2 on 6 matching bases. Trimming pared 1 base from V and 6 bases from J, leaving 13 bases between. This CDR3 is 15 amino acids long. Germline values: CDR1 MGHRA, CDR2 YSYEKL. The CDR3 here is CASSQVPSVFNEQFF. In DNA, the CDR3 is TGCGCCAGCAGCCAAGTTCCTAGCGTCTTCAATGAGCAGTTCTTC.

The CDR3 region is CASSLEGANEKLFF. CDR3 in DNA: TGTGCCAGCAGCTTGGAGGGAGCTAATGAAAAACTGTTTTTT. V and J are TRBV5-4 and TRBJ1-4; no firm D call. The V gene lost 0 bases and the J gene lost 3 bases, with 6 bases spanning the gap. CDR3 size: 14 residues. Germline assignment: CDR1 SGHNT and CDR2 YYREEE (reference sequence).

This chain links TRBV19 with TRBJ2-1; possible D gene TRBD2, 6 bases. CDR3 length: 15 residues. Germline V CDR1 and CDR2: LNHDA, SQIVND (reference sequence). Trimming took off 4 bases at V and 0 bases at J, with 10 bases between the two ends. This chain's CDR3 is CASSRAGNSYNEQFF. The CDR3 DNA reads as TGTGCCAGTAGTAGAGCGGGTAACTCCTACAATGAGCAGTTCTTC. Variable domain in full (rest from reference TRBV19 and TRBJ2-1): DGGITQSPKYLFRKEGQNVTLSCEQNLNHDAMYWYRQDPGQGLRLIYYSQIVNDFQKGDIAEGYSVSREKKESFPLTVTSAQKNPTAFYLCASSRAGNSYNEQFFGPGTRLTVL.

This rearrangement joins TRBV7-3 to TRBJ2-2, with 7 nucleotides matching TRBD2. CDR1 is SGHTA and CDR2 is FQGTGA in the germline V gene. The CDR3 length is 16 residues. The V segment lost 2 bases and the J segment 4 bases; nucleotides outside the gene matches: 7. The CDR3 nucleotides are TGTGCCAGCAGCTTAGTTTGGGCTAGCGGCACCGGGGAGCTGTTTTTT. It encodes CASSLVWASGTGELFF.